This T cell receptor (beta chain) was recovered during a study of cytomegalovirus exposure and HLA in healthy donors. These donors, healthy bone marrow donors, were studied. Likely unrecorded immune exposures existed in these nominally healthy donors. General study results and limits: Later, TCR association rates were found to vary by HLA locus, highest for DRB1 and lowest for HLA-C. There was a cluster of highly shared sequence variants that was likely a sequencing artifact.

With respect to this clone: Its matching antigen is unknown.

This CDR3 has 13 amino acids. Trimming stripped 1 base from V and 3 bases from J, with 4 bases between. CDR1 is SGHTA, CDR2 FQGNSA, per germline. The PCR ran on 60 Vbeta and 13 Jbeta primers. The repertoire was sequenced with immunoSEQ multiplex PCR; TCRdb's copy has only in-frame clones and lacks some. The data show about 180,000 clones, 79% seen once. Sequences were obtained from PBMCs. The rearrangement links TRBV7-2 to TRBJ2-4; D ambiguous. The receptor was derived from a woman between 40 and 55 years old in good health and CMV-seronegative. The CDR3 DNA reads as TGTGCCAGCAGCTTAGACAGCAAAAACATTCAGTACTTC. It is translated as CASSLDSKNIQYF.